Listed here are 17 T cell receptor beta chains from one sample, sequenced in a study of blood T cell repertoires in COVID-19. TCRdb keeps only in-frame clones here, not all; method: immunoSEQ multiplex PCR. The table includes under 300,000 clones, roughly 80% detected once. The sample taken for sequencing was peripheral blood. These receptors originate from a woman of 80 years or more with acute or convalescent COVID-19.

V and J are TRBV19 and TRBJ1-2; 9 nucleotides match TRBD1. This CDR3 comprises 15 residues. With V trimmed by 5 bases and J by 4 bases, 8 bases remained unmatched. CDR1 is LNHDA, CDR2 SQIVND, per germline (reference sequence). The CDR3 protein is CASSLGQGKLYGYTF. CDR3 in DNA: TGTGCCAGTAGTCTAGGACAGGGGAAACTCTATGGCTACACCTTC. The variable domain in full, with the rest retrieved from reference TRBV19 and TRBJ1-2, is DGGITQSPKYLFRKEGQNVTLSCEQNLNHDAMYWYRQDPGQGLRLIYYSQIVNDFQKGDIAEGYSVSREKKESFPLTVTSAQKNPTAFYLCASSLGQGKLYGYTFGSGTRLTVV.

The CDR3 protein is CASSYDSSNSPLHF. DNA of the CDR3: TGTGCCAGCAGTTACGACAGCTCTAATTCACCCCTCCACTTT. The chain combines TRBV6-5 with TRBJ1-6; maybe TRBD1 (5 bases). The germline V gene encodes CDR1 MNHEY and CDR2 SVGAGI. This CDR3 contains 14 residues. Trimming took 2 bases from V and 6 from J, leaving 8 bases between them.

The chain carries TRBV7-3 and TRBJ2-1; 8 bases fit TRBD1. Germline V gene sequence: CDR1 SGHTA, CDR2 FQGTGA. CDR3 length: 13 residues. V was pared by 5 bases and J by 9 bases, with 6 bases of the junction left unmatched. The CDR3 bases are TGTGCCAGCAGCACTGGGACAGGAGGTGAGCAGTTCTTC. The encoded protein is CASSTGTGGEQFF.

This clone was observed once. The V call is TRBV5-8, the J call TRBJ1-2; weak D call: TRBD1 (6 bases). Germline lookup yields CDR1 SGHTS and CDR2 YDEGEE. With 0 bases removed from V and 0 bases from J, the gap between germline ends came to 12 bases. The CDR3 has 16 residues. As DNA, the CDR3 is TGTGCCAGCAGCTTGGACTGGTGGGGGCCTAACTATGGCTACACCTTC. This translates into CASSLDWWGPNYGYTF. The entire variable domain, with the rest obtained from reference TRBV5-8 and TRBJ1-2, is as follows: EAGVTQSPTHLIKTRGQQATLRCSPISGHTSVYWYQQALGLGLQFLLWYDEGEERNRGNFPPRFSGRQFPNYSSELNVNALELEDSALYLCASSLDWWGPNYGYTFGSGTRLTVV.

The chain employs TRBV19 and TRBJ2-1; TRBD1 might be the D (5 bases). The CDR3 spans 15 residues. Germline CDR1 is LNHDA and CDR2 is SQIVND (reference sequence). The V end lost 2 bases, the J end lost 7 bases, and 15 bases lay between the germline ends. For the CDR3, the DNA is TGTGCCAGTAGTATACTCCAGGGCCCGGTGAATGAGCAGTTCTTC. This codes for CASSILQGPVNEQFF.

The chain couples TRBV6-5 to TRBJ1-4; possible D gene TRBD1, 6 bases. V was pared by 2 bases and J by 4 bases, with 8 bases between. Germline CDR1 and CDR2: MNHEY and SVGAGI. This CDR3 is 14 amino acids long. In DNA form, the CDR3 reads TGTGCCAGCAGTTACGGGACATTTAATGAAAAACTGTTTTTT. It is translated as CASSYGTFNEKLFF.

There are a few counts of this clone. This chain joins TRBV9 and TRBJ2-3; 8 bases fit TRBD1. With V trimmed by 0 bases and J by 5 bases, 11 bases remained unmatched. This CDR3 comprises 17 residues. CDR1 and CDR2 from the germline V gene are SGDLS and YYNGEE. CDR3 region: CASSVDPGQGSEDTQYF. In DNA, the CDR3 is TGTGCCAGCAGCGTAGACCCTGGACAGGGTAGTGAAGATACGCAGTATTTT.

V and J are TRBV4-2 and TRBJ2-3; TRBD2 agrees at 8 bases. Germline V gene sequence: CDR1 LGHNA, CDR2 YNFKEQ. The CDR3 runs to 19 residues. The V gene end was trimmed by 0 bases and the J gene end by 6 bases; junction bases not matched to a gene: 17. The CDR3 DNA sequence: TGTGCCAGCAGCCAAGAGGGACGGGGGGGCCGAGGGAGCGTTGATACGCAGTATTTT. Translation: CASSQEGRGGRGSVDTQYF.

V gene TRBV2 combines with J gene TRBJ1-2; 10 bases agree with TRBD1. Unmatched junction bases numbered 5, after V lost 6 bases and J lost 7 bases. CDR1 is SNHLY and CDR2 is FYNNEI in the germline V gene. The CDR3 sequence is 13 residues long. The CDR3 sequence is CASSATGGLGYTF. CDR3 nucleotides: TGTGCCAGCAGCGCGACAGGGGGCCTTGGCTACACCTTC. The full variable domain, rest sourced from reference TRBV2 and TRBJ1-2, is EPEVTQTPSHQVTQMGQEVILRCVPISNHLYFYWYRQILGQKVEFLVSFYNNEISEKSEIFDDQFSVERPDGSNFTLKIRSTKLEDSAMYFCASSATGGLGYTFGSGTRLTVV.

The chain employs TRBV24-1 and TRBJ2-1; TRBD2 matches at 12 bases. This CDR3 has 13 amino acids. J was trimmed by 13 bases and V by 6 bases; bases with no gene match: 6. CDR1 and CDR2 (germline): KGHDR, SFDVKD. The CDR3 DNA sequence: TGTGCCACCAGTCATGCTAGCGGGGGGGCCCAGTTCTTC. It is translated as CATSHASGGAQFF.

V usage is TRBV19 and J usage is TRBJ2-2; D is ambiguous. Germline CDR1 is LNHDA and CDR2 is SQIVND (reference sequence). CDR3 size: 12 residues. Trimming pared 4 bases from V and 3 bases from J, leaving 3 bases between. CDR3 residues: CASSTYTGELFF. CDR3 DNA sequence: TGTGCCAGTAGTACTTACACCGGGGAGCTGTTTTTT.

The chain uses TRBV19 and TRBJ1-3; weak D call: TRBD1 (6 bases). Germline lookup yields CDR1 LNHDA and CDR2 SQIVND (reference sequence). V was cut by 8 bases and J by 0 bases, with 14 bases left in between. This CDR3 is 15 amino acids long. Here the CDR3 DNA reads TGTGCCAGTTCTGGCACAGGGTACTCTGGAAACACCATATATTTT. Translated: CASSGTGYSGNTIYF. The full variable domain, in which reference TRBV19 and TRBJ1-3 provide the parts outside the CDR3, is DGGITQSPKYLFRKEGQNVTLSCEQNLNHDAMYWYRQDPGQGLRLIYYSQIVNDFQKGDIAEGYSVSREKKESFPLTVTSAQKNPTAFYLCASSGTGYSGNTIYFGEGSWLTVV.

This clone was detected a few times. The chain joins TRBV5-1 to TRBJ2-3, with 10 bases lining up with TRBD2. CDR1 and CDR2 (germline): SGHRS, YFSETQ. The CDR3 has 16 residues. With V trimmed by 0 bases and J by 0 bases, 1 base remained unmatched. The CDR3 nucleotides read TGCGCCAGCAGCTTGGTACTAGCGGGGAGCACAGATACGCAGTATTTT. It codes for CASSLVLAGSTDTQYF.

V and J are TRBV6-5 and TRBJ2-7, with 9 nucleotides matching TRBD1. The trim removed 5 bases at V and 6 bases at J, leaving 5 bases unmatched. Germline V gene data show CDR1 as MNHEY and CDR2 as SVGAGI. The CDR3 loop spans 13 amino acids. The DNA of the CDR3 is TGTGCCAGCAGTACATGGACAGGGGCCGAGCAGTACTTC. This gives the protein CASSTWTGAEQYF.

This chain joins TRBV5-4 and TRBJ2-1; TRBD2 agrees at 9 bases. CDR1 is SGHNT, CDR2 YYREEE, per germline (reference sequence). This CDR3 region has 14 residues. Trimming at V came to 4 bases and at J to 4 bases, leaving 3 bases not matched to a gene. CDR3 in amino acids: CASSRTSEYNEQFF. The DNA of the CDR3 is TGTGCCAGCAGCAGGACTAGCGAATACAATGAGCAGTTCTTC.

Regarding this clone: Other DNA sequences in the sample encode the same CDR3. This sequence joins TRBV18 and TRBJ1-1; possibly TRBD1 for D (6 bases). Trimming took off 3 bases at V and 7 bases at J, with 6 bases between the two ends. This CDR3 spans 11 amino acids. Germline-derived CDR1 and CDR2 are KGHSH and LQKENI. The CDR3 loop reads CASSPDSEAFF. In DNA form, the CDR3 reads TGTGCCAGCTCACCGGACAGTGAAGCTTTCTTT.

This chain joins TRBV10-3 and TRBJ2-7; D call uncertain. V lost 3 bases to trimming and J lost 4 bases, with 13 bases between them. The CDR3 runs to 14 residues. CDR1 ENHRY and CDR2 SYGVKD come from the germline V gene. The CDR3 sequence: CAISDQLSGYEQYF. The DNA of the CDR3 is TGTGCCATCAGTGACCAGCTCTCGGGTTACGAGCAGTACTTC.